Described below is a single TCR beta chain sequence and its context. This sample is part of a study of blood T cell repertoires in COVID-19. Across the study: Acute and convalescent COVID-19 samples came from the United States, Italy and Spain.

The CDR3 sequence is 15 residues long. V was pared by 3 bases and J by 4 bases, with 14 bases between. Germline assignment: CDR1 MGHDK and CDR2 SYGVNS. The assay was immunoSEQ multiplex PCR, and TCRdb's table has in-frame clones only and misses some. The sample records 25,000 to 30,000 clones, 87% being singletons. Sequenced material: peripheral blood. The chain is built from TRBV25-1 and TRBJ2-3; D possibly corresponds to TRBD2 (6 bases). The TCR originated in a human donor in a cohort sampled during active COVID-19. CDR3 coding DNA: TGTGCCAGCAGTGATGCGGCCGGGGGTCCAGATACGCAGTATTTT. Its protein product is CASSDAAGGPDTQYF. Drawing the rest from reference TRBV25-1 and TRBJ2-3, the complete variable domain is EADIYQTPRYLVIGTGKKITLECSQTMGHDKMYWYQQDPGMELHLIHYSYGVNSTEKGDLSSESTVSRIRTEHFPLTLESARPSHTSQYLCASSDAAGGPDTQYFGPGTRLTVL.